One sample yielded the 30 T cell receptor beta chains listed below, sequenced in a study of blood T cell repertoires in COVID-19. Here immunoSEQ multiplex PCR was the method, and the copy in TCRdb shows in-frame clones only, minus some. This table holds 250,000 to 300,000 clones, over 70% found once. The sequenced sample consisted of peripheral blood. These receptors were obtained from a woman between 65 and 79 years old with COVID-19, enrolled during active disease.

In DNA form, the CDR3 reads TGTGCCAGCAGCTTAAGCGGGAGGATGAATCAGCCCCAGCATTTT. It specifies CASSLSGRMNQPQHF. J is TRBJ1-5 and V is TRBV7-9; D uncertain. The CDR3 contains 15 residues. The V gene lost 2 bases and the J gene lost 4 bases, with 12 bases spanning the gap. Germline CDR1 SEHNR, CDR2 FQNEAQ (reference sequence).

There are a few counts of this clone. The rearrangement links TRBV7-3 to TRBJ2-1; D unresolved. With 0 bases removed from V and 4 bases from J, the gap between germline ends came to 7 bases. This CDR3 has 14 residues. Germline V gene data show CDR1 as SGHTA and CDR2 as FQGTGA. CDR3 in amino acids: CASSLTNSYNEQFF. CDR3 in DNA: TGTGCCAGCAGCTTAACAAACTCATACAATGAGCAGTTCTTC. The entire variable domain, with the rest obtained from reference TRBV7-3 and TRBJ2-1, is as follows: GAGVSQTPSNKVTEKGKYVELRCDPISGHTALYWYRQSLGQGPEFLIYFQGTGAADDSGLPNDRFFAVRPEGSVSTLKIQRTERGDSAVYLCASSLTNSYNEQFFGPGTRLTVL.

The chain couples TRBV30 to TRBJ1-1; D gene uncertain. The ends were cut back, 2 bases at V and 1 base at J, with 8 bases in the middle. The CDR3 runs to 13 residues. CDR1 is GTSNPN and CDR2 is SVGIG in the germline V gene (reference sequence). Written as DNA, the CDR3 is TGTGCCTGGAGTAGTCTAGGGAACACTGAAGCTTTCTTT. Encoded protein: CAWSSLGNTEAFF.

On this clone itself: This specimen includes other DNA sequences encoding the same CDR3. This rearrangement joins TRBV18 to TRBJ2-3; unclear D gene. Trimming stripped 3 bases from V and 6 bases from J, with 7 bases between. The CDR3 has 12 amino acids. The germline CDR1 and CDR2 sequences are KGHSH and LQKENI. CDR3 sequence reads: CASSPRSDTQYF. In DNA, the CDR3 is TGTGCCAGCTCACCCAGGTCCGATACGCAGTATTTT. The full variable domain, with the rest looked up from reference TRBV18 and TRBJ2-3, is NAGVMQNPRHLVRRRGQEARLRCSPMKGHSHVYWYRQLPEEGLKFMVYLQKENIIDESGMPKERFSAEFPKEGPSILRIQQVVRGDSAAYFCASSPRSDTQYFGPGTRLTVL.

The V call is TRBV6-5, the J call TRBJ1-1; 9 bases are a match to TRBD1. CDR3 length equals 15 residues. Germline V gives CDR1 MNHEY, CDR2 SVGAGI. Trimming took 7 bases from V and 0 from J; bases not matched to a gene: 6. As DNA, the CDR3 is TGTGCCAGCAATAGACAGGGGGGTTTGAACACTGAAGCTTTCTTT. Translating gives CASNRQGGLNTEAFF.

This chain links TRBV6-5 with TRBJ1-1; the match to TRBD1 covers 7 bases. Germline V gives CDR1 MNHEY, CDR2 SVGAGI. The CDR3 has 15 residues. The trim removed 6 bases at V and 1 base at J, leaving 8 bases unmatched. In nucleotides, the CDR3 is TGTGCCAGCAGGCCCGCCCAGGGGGGGAACACTGAAGCTTTCTTT. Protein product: CASRPAQGGNTEAFF.

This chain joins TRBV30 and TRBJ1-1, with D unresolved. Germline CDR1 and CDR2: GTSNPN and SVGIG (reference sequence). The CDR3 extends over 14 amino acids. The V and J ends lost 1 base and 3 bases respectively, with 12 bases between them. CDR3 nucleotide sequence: TGTGCCTGGAGTGGGAGGGCGAGGGACACTGAAGCTTTCTTT. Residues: CAWSGRARDTEAFF.

The CDR3 sequence is CASSTSAGGSYEQYF. For the CDR3, the DNA is TGTGCCAGTAGTACCTCAGCGGGAGGATCCTACGAGCAGTACTTC. The genes are TRBV19 and TRBJ2-7; 9 nucleotides agree with TRBD2. Looked up from germline, CDR1 is LNHDA and CDR2 is SQIVND (reference sequence). The length of the CDR3 is 15 residues. Trimming cost V 4 bases and J 1 base; bases outside gene matches: 5.

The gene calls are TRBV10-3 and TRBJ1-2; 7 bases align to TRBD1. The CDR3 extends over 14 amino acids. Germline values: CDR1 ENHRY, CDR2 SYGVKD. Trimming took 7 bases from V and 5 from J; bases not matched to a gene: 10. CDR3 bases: TGTGCCATCAACCCGGGACAGCTAATTTATGGCTACACCTTC. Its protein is CAINPGQLIYGYTF.

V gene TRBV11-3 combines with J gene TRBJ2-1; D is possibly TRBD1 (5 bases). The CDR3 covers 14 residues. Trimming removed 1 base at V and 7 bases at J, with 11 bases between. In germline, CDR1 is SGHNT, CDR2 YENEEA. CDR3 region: CASSLVRAGNEQFF. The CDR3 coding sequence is TGTGCCAGCAGCTTAGTCCGAGCAGGGAATGAGCAGTTCTTC.

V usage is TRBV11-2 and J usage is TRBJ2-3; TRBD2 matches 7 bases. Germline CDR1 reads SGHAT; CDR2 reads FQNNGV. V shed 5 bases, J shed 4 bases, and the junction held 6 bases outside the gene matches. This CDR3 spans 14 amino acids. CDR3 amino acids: CASSLLGGADTQYF. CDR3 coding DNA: TGTGCCAGCAGCCTCCTGGGGGGGGCAGATACGCAGTATTTT.

The chain's CDR3 is CASTREQQAIYF. Written as DNA, the CDR3 is TGTGCCAGCACTAGGGAACAACAGGCCATATATTTT. The chain joins TRBV7-9 to TRBJ1-3; D might be TRBD1 (5 bases). The germline V and J ends were trimmed by 7 bases and 11 bases, with 15 bases remaining between them. Germline CDR1 is SEHNR and CDR2 is FQNEAQ (reference sequence). CDR3 length: 12 amino acids.

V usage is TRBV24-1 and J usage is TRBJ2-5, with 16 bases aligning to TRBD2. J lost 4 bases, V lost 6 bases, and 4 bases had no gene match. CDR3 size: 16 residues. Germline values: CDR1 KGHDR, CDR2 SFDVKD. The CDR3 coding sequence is TGTGCCACCAGTCCGGGACTAGCGGGAGGGGGAGAGACCCAGTACTTC. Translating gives CATSPGLAGGGETQYF.

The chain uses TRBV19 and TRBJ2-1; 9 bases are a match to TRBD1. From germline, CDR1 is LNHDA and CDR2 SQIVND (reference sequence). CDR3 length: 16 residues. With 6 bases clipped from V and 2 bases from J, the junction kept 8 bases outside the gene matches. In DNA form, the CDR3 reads TGTGCCAGTAGGCACAGGGGGCAAGGGGCCTACAATGAGCAGTTCTTC. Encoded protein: CASRHRGQGAYNEQFF.

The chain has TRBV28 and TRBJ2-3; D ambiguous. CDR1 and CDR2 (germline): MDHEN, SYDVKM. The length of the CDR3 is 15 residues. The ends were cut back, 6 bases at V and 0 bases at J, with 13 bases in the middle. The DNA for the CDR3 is TGTGCCAGCAGCCGCGACACACTTAGCACAGATACGCAGTATTTT. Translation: CASSRDTLSTDTQYF.

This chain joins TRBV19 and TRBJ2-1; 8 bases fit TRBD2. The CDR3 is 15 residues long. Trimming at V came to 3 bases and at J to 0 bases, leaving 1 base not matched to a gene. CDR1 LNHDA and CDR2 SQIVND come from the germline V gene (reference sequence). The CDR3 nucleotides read TGTGCCAGTAGTATCGGGACTAGCTCCTACAATGAGCAGTTCTTC. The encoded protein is CASSIGTSSYNEQFF.

The CDR3: CASSLAMDTPAGYTF. In nucleotides, the CDR3 is TGTGCCAGCAGCTTAGCCATGGACACGCCGGCGGGCTACACCTTC. The chain combines TRBV13 with TRBJ1-2, with D possibly being TRBD1 (5 bases). The germline V and J ends were trimmed by 1 base and 8 bases, with 17 bases remaining between them. Germline CDR1 is PRHDT and CDR2 is FYEKMQ (reference sequence). The length of the CDR3 is 15 residues.

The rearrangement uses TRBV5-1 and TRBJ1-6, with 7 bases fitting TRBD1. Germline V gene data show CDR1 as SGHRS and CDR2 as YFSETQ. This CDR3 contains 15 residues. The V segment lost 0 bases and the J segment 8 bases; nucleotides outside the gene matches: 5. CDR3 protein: CASSLADRVDSPLHF. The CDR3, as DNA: TGCGCCAGCAGCTTGGCCGACAGGGTGGATTCACCCCTCCACTTT.

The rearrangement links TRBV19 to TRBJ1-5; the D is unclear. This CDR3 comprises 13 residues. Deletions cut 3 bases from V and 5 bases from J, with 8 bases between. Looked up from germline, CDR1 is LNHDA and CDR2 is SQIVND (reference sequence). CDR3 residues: CASSIARDQPQHF. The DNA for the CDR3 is TGTGCCAGTAGTATCGCCCGGGATCAGCCCCAGCATTTT.

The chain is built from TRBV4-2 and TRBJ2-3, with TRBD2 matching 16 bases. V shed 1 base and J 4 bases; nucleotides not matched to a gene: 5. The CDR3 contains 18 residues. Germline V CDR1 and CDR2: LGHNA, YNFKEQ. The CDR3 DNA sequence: TGTGCCAGCAGCCAAGTGGGACTAGCGGGAGGGCGATCAGATACGCAGTATTTT. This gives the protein CASSQVGLAGGRSDTQYF.

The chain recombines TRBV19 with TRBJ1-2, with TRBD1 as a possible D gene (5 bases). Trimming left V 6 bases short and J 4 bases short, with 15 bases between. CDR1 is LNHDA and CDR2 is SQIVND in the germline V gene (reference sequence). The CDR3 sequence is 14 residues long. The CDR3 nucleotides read TGTGCCAGTAGCGATACGAGACAGCTCTATGGCTACACCTTC. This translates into CASSDTRQLYGYTF.

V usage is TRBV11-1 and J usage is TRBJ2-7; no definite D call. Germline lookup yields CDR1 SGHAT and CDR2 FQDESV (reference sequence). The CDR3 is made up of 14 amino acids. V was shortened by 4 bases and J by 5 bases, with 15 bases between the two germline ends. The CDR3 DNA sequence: TGTGCCAGCAGCTCCCTATACCTCCGAAACGAGCAGTACTTC. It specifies CASSSLYLRNEQYF.

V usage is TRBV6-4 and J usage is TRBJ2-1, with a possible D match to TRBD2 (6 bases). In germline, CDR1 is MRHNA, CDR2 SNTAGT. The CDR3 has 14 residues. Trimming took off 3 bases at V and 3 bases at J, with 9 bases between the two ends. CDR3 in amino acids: CASSETSFYNEQFF. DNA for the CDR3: TGTGCCAGCAGTGAAACTAGCTTCTACAATGAGCAGTTCTTC.

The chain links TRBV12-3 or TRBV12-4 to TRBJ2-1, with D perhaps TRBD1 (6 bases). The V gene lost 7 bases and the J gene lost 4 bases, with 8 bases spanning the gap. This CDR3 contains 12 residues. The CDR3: CASKDRYNEQFF. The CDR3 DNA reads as TGTGCCAGCAAGGACAGATACAATGAGCAGTTCTTC.

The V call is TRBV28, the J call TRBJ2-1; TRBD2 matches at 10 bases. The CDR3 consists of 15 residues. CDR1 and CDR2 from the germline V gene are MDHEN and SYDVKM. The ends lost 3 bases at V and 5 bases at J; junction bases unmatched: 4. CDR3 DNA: TGTGCCAGCAGTTTCGATCTAGCGGGAGACAATGAGCAGTTCTTC. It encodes CASSFDLAGDNEQFF. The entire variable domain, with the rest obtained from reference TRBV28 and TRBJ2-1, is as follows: DVKVTQSSRYLVKRTGEKVFLECVQDMDHENMFWYRQDPGLGLRLIYFSYDVKMKEKGDIPEGYSVSREKKERFSLILESASTNQTSMYLCASSFDLAGDNEQFFGPGTRLTVL.

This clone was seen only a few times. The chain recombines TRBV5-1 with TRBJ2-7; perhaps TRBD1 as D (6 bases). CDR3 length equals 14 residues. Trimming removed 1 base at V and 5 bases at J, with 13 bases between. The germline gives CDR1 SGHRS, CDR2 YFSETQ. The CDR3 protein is CASSLSGVVDEQYF. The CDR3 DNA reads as TGCGCCAGCAGCTTGTCAGGGGTAGTCGACGAGCAGTACTTC.

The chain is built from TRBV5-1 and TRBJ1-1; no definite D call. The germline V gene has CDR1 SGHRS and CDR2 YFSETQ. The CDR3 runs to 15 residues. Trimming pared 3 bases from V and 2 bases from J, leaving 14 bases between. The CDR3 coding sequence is TGCGCCAGCAGCTCAGGACTCACTATCAACACTGAAGCTTTCTTT. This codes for CASSSGLTINTEAFF. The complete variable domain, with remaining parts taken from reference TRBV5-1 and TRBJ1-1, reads KAGVTQTPRYLIKTRGQQVTLSCSPISGHRSVSWYQQTPGQGLQFLFEYFSETQRNKGNFPGRFSGRQFSNSRSEMNVSTLELGDSALYLCASSSGLTINTEAFFGQGTRLTVV.

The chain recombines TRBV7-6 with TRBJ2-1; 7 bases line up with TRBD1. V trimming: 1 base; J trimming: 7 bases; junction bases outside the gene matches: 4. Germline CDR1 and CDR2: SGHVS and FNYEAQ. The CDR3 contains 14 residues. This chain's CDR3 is CASSLGGRGNEQFF. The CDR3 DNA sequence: TGTGCCAGCAGCTTAGGAGGCAGGGGGAATGAGCAGTTCTTC.

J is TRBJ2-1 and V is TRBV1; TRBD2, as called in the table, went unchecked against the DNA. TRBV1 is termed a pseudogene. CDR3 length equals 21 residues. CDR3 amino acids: CTSSQVTPVPQRDWSYNEQFF. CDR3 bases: TGCACCAGCAGCCAAGTGACCCCGGTTCCTCAGCGGGATTGGTCCTACAATGAGCAGTTCTTC.

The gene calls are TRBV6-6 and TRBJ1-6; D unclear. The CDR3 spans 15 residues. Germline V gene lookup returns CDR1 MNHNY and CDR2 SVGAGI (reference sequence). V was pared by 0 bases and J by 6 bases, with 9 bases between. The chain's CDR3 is CASSYSLGVNSPLHF. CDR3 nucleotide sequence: TGTGCCAGCAGTTACTCCCTCGGGGTTAATTCACCCCTCCACTTT.